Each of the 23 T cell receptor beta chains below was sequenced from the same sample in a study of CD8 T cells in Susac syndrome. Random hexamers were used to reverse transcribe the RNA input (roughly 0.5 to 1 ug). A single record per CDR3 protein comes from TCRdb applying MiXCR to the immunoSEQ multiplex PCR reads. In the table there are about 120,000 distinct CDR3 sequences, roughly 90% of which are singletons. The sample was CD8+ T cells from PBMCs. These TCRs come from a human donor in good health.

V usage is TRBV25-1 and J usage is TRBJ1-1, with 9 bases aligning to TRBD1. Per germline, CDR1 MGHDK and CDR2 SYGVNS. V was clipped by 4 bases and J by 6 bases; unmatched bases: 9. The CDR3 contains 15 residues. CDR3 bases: TGTGCCAGCAGTGGCCTAGGGACAGGGCGAGCTGAAGCTTTCTTT. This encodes CASSGLGTGRAEAFF.

The CDR3 DNA follows: TGCGCCAGCAGCTCCGTAGGGGGGTCTGGCGAGCAGTACTTC. Its protein is CASSSVGGSGEQYF. The chain links TRBV5-1 to TRBJ2-7; D could derive from TRBD1 or TRBD2 (6 bases each). Germline lookup yields CDR1 SGHRS and CDR2 YFSETQ. V shed 3 bases and J shed 6 bases, with 16 bases lying between them. CDR3 length: 14 residues.

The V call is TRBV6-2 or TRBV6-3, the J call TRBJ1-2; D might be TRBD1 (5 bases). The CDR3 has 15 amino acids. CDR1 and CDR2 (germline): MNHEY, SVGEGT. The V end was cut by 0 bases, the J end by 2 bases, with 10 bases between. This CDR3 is CASSYSPGRNYGYTF. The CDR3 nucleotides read TGTGCCAGCAGTTACTCCCCAGGGAGAAACTATGGCTACACCTTC.

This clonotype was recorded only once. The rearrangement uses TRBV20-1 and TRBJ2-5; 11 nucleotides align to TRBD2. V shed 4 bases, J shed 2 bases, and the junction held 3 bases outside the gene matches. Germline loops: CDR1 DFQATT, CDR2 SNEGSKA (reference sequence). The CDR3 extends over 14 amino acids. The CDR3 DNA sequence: TGCAGTGCTACCGGGACTAGCGGACAAGAGACCCAGTACTTC. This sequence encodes CSATGTSGQETQYF.

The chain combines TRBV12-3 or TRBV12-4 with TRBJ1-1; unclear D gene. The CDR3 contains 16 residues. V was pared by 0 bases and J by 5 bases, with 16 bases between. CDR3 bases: TGTGCCAGCAGTTTAGCGAAGGGATGGAGGGCGACTGAAGCTTTCTTT. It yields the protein CASSLAKGWRATEAFF.

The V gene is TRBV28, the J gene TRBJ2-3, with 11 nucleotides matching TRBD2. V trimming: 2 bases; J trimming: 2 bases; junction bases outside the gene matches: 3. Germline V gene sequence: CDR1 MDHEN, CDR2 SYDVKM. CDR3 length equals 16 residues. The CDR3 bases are TGTGCCAGCAGTTTAGCTAGCGGGGGGAACACAGATACGCAGTATTTT. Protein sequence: CASSLASGGNTDTQYF.

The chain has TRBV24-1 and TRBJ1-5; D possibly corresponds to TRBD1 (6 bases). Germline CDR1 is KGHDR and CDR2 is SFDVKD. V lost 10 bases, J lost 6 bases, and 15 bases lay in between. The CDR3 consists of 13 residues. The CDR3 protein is CATQQGLGQPQHF. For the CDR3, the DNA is TGTGCCACGCAACAGGGACTGGGTCAGCCCCAGCATTTT.

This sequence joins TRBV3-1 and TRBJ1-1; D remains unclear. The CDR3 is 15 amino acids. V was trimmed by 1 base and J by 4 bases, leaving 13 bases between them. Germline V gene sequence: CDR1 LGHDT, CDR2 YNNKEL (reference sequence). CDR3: CASSQVPVIGTEAFF. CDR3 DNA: TGTGCCAGCAGCCAAGTACCTGTCATTGGCACTGAAGCTTTCTTT.

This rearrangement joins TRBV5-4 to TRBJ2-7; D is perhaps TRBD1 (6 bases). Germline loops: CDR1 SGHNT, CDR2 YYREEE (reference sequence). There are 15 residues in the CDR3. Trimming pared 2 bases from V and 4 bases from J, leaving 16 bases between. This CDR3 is CASSLMEDSWYEQYF. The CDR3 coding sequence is TGTGCCAGCAGCTTAATGGAGGACAGTTGGTACGAGCAGTACTTC.

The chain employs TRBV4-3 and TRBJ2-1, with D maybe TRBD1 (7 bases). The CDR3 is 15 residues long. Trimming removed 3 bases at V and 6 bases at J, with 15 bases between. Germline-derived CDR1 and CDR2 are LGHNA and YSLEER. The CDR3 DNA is TGCGCCAGCAGCCAGGACGCCCAGGGGGGCAATGAGCAGTTCTTC. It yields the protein CASSQDAQGGNEQFF.

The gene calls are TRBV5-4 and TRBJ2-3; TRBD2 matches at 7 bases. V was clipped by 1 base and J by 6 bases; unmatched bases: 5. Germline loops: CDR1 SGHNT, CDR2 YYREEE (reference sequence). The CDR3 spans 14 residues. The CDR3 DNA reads TGTGCCAGCAGCTTGACGGGGGGAAGTGATACGCAGTATTTT. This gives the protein CASSLTGGSDTQYF.

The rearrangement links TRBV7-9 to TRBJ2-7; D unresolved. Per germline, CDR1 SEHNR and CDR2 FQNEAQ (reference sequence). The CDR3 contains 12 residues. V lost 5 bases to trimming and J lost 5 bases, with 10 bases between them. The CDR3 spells CASSALGHEQYF. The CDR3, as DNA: TGTGCCAGCAGCGCCCTGGGCCACGAGCAGTACTTC. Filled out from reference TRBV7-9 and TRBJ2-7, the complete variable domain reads DTGVSQNPRHKITKRGQNVTFRCDPISEHNRLYWYRQTLGQGPEFLTYFQNEAQLEKSRLLSDRFSAERPKGSFSTLEIQRTEQGDSAMYLCASSALGHEQYFGPGTRLTVT.

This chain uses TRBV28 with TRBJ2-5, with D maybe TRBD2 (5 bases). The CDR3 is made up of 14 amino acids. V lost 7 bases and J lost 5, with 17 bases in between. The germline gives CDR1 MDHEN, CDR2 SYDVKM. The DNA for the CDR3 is TGTGCCAGCACCCGAGGTGGGAGTCGCGAGACCCAGTACTTC. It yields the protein CASTRGGSRETQYF.

CDR3 DNA sequence: TGCAGCGTCGTAGGACAGGGAGCAACCTACGAGCAGTACTTC. The encoded protein is CSVVGQGATYEQYF. The genes are TRBV29-1 and TRBJ2-7; 8 positions agree with TRBD1. This CDR3 spans 14 amino acids. In germline, CDR1 is SQVTM, CDR2 ANQGSEA. J lost 2 bases, V lost 6 bases, and 9 bases had no gene match.

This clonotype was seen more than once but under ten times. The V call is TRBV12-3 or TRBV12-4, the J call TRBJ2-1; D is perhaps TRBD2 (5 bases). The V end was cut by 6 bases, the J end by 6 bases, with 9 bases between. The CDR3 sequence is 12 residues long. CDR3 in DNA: TGTGCCAGCAGCCGTGGAGGCAATGAGCAGTTCTTC. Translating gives CASSRGGNEQFF.

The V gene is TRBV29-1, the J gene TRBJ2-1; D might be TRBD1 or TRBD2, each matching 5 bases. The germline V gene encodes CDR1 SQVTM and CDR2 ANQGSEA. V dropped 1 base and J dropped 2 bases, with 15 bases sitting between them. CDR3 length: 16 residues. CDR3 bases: TGCAGCGTTGAAGTCTTAAGGGACGACACCTACAATGAGCAGTTCTTC. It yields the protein CSVEVLRDDTYNEQFF.

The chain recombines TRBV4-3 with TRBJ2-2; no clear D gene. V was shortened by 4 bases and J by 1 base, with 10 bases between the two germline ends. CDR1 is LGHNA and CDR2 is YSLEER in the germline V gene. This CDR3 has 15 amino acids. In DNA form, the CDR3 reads TGCGCCAGCAGCCCGGACGCAATGAACACCGGGGAGCTGTTTTTT. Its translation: CASSPDAMNTGELFF.

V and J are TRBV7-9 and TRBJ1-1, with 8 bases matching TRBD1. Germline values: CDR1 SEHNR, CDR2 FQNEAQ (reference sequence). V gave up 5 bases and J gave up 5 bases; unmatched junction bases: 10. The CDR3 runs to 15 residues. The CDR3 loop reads CASSGRDRPRTEAFF. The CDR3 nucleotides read TGTGCCAGCAGCGGACGGGACAGGCCGAGGACTGAAGCTTTCTTT.

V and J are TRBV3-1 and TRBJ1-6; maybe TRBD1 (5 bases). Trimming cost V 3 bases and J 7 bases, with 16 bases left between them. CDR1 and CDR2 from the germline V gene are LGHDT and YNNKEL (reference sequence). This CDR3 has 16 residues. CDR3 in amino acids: CASSQGTEGTNSPLHF. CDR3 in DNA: TGTGCCAGCAGCCAGGGGACCGAGGGGACGAATTCACCCCTCCACTTT.

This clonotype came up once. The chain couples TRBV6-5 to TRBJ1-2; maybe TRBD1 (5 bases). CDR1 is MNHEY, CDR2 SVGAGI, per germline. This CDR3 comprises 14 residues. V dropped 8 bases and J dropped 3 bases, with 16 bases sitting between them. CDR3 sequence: CASFRLGPDYGYTF. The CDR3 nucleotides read TGTGCCAGCTTTCGCCTGGGGCCTGACTATGGCTACACCTTC.

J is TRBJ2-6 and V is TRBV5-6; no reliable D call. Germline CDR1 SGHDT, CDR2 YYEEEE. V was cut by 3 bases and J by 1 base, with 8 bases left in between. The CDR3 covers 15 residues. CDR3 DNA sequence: TGTGCCAGCAGCTCTAAGATGTCTGGGGCCAACGTCCTGACTTTC. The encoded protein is CASSSKMSGANVLTF.

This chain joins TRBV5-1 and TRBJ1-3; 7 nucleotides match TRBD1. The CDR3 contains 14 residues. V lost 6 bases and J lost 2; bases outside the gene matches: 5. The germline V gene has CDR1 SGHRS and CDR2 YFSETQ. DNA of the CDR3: TGCGCCAGCACCGAGGGGGCCCCTGGAAACACCATATATTTT. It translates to CASTEGAPGNTIYF.

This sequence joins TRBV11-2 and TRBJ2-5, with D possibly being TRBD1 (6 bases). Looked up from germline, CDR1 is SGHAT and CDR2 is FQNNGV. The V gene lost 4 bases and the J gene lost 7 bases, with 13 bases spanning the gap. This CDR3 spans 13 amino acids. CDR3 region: CASSWWGLGTQYF. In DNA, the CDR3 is TGTGCCAGCAGCTGGTGGGGGCTCGGGACCCAGTACTTC.